This T cell receptor (beta chain) was sequenced during a study of T cell responses to AZD1222 COVID-19 vaccine. At the level of the study: Researchers grouped second doses given at about 4 or about 12 weeks into one pool.

General observations from the study: There were vaccine-associated CD4 TCRs across spike, dominant at 160-218 and 743-854. Females outnumbered males among donors, who were mostly white British; clonal diversity was possibly underestimated. Increased Spike-specific TCR breadth and depth were observed after two AZD1222 doses.

Trimming left V 1 base short and J 4 bases short, with 13 bases between. The CDR3 covers 15 residues. Germline V gives CDR1 SNHLY, CDR2 FYNNEI. Concerning this clone: Its antigen remains unidentified.

The table came from immunoSEQ multiplex PCR; TCRdb's copy has only in-frame clones and leaves some out. The sample includes 100,000 or so clones, roughly nine tenths of them seen just once. The specimen was peripheral blood, collected on day 0 of AZD1222 vaccination. The clonotype originates from an adult in good health. V and J are TRBV2 and TRBJ1-2, with D possibly matching TRBD1 (6 bases). The CDR3 region has the DNA TGTGCCAGCAGTGAAGGGACAGTAAGGACCTATGGCTACACCTTC. This codes for CASSEGTVRTYGYTF.